Reported below is one T cell receptor beta chain. The sample belongs to a study of T cells in localized non-small cell lung cancer. The method was immunoSEQ multiplex PCR; TCRdb's version includes in-frame clones alone and lacks a portion of them. This table holds 40,000 to 60,000 clones, more than 75% found once. Germline V CDR1 and CDR2: SGHAT, FQNNGV. V was clipped by 5 bases and J by 9 bases; unmatched bases: 4. There are 12 residues in the CDR3. This rearrangement joins TRBV11-2 to TRBJ2-3; 8 bases align to TRBD2. This TCR was sampled from a female donor with stage II lung adenocarcinoma. Sequencing was performed on PBMCs, taken before any cancer treatment. The CDR3 protein is CASSRGGGTQYF. CDR3 coding DNA: TGTGCCAGCAGCCGGGGGGGCGGGACGCAGTATTTT.